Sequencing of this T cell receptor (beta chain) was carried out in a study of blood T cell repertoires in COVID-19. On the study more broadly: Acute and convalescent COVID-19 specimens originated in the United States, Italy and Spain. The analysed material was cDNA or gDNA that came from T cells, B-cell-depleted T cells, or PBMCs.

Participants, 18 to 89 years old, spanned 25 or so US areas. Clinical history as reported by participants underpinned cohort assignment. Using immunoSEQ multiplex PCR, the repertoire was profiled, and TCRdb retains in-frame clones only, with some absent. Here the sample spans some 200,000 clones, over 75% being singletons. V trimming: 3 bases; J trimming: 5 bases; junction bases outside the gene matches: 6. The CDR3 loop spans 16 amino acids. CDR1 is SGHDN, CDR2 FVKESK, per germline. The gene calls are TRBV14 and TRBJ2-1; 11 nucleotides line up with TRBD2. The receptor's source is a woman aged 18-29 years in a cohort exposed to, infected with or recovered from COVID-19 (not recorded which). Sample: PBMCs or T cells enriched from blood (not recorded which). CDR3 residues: CASSHLAGGRHNEQFF. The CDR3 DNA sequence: TGTGCCAGCAGCCACCTAGCGGGAGGCCGCCACAATGAGCAGTTCTTC.